The clone carrying this TCR beta chain has at least ten counts. Authors of the study amplified TCR beta CDR3 regions from RNA transcripts. A set of HTBI primers served as the primers for a first-round RT-PCR of the TCR CDR3. MiXCR was run by TCRdb on the multiplex PCR reads, yielding one entry per CDR3 protein. The table lists about 260,000 distinct CDR3 sequences, 20% to 30% of them singletons. This entry belongs to a study of T cells in Graves' hyperthyroidism and ophthalmopathy. Germline V gene sequence: CDR1 MNHNS, CDR2 SASEGT. After removal of 6 bases from V and 9 bases from J, the junction contained 14 bases not matched to a gene. The CDR3 consists of 16 residues.

This receptor was taken from a man aged 35-49 years with Graves' hyperthyroidism that later progressed to Graves' ophthalmopathy. Sequencing was performed on blood. This sequence joins TRBV6-1 and TRBJ2-4, with TRBD1 identical over 10 bases. The CDR3 reads CASSPTHGTGVFIQYF. CDR3 DNA: TGTGCCAGCAGCCCCACTCACGGGACAGGGGTTTTCATTCAGTACTTC.